This T cell receptor beta chain was recovered during a study of blood T cell repertoires in COVID-19. Recruitment covered roughly 24 US areas and drew participants whose ages spanned roughly 18 to 100 years. The J segment lost 5 bases and the V segment lost 0 bases, leaving 7 bases of the junction unmatched. Germline V gene data show CDR1 as SGHNT and CDR2 as YYREEE (reference sequence). CDR3 size: 16 residues. Using immunoSEQ multiplex PCR, the repertoire was profiled, and TCRdb retains in-frame clones only, with some absent. The sample records over 300,000 clones, roughly 90% being singletons. The sequenced sample was PBMCs or T cells enriched from blood (not recorded which). The V call is TRBV5-4, the J call TRBJ1-4, with 7 bases matching TRBD1. The TCR originated in a middle-aged woman who had recovered from COVID-19. CDR3 loop: CASSLDRDRPNEKLFF. CDR3 sequence (DNA): TGTGCCAGCAGCTTGGACCGGGACAGACCAAATGAAAAACTGTTTTTT.